This TCR beta chain was recorded in a study of T cell responses to AZD1222 COVID-19 vaccine. Remarks on this clone: Its specificity is unknown.

TCRdb's table, derived via immunoSEQ multiplex PCR, lists solely in-frame clones and lacks some. Among about 81,000 clones, just over 90% were seen once, and the ten largest hold 5.4%. General study points: With dominance at 160-218 and 743-854, vaccine-associated CD4 TCRs spanned spike. Reportedly, nearly half of unique spike TCRs recognized epitopes outside B.1.351/B.1.1.7 mutations. Among those given AZD1222, only 5 to 7 were seropositive at baseline. The sample set comprised mostly white British donors with more females, and clonal diversity was possibly underestimated.

Sequenced material: peripheral blood, taken 28 days after the second AZD1222 dose. The clonotype was recovered from an adult who received the AZD1222 COVID-19 vaccine.

CDR3 coding DNA: TGTGCCAGCAGCAAGGAAAGGGACAGGCCCTCCTACGAGCAGTACTTC. Encoded protein: CASSKERDRPSYEQYF. The rearrangement uses TRBV21-1 and TRBJ2-7; whether TRBD1, the table's D call, matches the DNA was not checked. TRBV21-1 is termed a pseudogene. The CDR3 has 16 amino acids.